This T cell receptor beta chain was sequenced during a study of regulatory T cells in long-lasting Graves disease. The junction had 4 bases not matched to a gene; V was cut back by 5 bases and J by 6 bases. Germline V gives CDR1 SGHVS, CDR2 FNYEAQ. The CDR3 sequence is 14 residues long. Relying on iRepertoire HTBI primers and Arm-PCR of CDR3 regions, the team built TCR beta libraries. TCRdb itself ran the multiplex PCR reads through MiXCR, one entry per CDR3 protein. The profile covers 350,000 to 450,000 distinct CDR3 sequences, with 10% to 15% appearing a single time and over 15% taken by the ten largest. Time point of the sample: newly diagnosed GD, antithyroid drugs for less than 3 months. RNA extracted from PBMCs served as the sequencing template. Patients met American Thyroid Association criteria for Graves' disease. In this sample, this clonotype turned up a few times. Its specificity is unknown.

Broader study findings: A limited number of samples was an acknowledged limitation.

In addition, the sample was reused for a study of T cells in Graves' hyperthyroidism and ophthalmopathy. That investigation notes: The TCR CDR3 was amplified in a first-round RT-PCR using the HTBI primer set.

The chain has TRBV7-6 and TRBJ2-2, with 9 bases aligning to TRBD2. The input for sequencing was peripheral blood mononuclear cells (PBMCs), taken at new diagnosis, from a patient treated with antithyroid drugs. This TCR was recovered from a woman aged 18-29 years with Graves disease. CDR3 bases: TGTGCCAGCAGCGCCGGGACTAGCCCCGGGGAGCTGTTTTTT. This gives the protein CASSAGTSPGELFF.